This T cell receptor (beta chain) came from a study of CD8+ T cells in alopecia areata. Study summary: Affected scalp percentage determined the severity score of treated patients. General study findings and limits: TCR sharing across patients was less clear than in mice, possibly HLA-related.

Extraction and reverse transcription of RNA yielded cDNA as the sequencing template. Profiling relied on immunoSEQ multiplex PCR, and the TCRdb table lists in-frame clones only, not all of them. The repertoire holds roughly 12,000 clones, with 65% to 70% as singletons. Remarks on this clone: Its matching antigen is unknown.

The germline V gene encodes CDR1 MGHRA and CDR2 YSYEKL. V lost 4 bases, J lost 6 bases, and 17 bases lay in between. The CDR3 has 15 amino acids. Treatment of the sample: oral pan-JAK inhibitor, 5-10 mg twice daily. Peripheral blood samples and lesional scalp punch biopsies were obtained from alopecia areata patients. The source is a human donor with alopecia areata. The starting material was skin, obtained at week 4, from a patient treated with tofacitinib. This chain joins TRBV4-1 and TRBJ2-3, with unresolved D. Here the CDR3 reads CASSLRAQSSDTQYF. The DNA of the CDR3 is TGCGCCAGCAGCCTCCGGGCCCAGAGCTCGGATACGCAGTATTTT.